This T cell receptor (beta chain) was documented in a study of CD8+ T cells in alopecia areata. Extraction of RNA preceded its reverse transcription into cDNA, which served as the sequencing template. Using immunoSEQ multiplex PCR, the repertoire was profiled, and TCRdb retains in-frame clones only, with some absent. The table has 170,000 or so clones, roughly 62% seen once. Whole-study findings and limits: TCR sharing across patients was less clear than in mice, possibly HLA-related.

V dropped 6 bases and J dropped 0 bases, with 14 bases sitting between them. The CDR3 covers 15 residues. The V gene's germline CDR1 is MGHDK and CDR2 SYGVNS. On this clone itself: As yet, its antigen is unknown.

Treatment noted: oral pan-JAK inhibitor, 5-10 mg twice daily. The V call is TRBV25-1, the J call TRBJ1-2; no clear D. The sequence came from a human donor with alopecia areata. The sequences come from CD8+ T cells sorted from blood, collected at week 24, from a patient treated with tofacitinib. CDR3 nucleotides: TGTGCCAGCAGGAAAGGAGGTCATGCTAACTATGGCTACACCTTC. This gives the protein CASRKGGHANYGYTF.